This T cell receptor (beta chain) was sequenced in a study of CD8 T cells in ankylosing spondylitis. Findings of the study overall: Made up of several highly homologous variants, a TCR beta motif appeared characteristic of ankylosing spondylitis blood. Relatively scarce in peripheral blood, disease-linked clones were CD8+. Reports of some motif variants in reactive arthritis synovial fluid and blood predate this one.

On this clonotype itself: Antigen specificity is unknown.

TCRdb recomputed calls from the 5' RACE reads with MiXCR, one row per CDR3 protein. The sample contains approximately 250,000 distinct CDR3 sequences, approximately 10% of which appear only once. Specimen: blood, either unsorted or a sorted T cell fraction (not recorded which). This TCR derives from a male donor with ankylosing spondylitis or in good health (not recorded which).

The CDR3 nucleotides read TGTGCCAGCAGCTTAGATGCTAGCGGGGTGAACACCGGGGAGCTGTTTTTT. Translated: CASSLDASGVNTGELFF. This sequence joins TRBV11-3 and TRBJ2-2, with 9 bases matching TRBD2. Germline CDR1 SGHNT, CDR2 YENEEA. After removal of 0 bases from V and 1 base from J, the junction contained 3 bases not matched to a gene. The CDR3 totals 17 residues.